This T cell receptor (beta chain) is drawn from a study of blood T cell repertoires in COVID-19. In the study overall: COVID-19 samples collected from the United States, Italy and Spain covered acute and convalescent phases.

Libraries were prepared by immunoSEQ multiplex PCR; TCRdb keeps only in-frame clonotypes and omits some of them. The table shows 55,000 or so clones, with around 87% occurring only once. Material for sequencing was peripheral blood. The origin of this receptor is a man between 60 and 75 years old with active or convalescent COVID-19.

The CDR3 nucleotides are TGTGCCAGCAGCCAAGGACTAGCCTTCTACGAGCAGTACTTC. This translates into CASSQGLAFYEQYF. The chain couples TRBV3-1 (or the pseudogene TRBV3-2) to TRBJ2-7; TRBD2 aligns across 7 bases. The V segment lost 1 base and the J segment 3 bases; nucleotides outside the gene matches: 3. CDR3 length: 14 amino acids. The germline V gene encodes CDR1 LGHDT and CDR2 YNNKEL (reference sequence).